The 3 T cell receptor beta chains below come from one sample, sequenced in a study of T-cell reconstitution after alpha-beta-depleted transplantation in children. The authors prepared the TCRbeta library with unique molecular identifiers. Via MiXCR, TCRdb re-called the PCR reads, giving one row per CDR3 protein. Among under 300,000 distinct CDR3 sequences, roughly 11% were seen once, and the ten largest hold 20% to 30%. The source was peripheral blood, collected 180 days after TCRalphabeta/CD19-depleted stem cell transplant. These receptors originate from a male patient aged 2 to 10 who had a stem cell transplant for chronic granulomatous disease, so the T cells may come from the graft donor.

The CDR3 reads CASSIGQDVVGYTF. The CDR3 DNA follows: TGTGCCAGTAGTATCGGGCAGGACGTGGTCGGCTACACCTTC. The chain carries TRBV19 and TRBJ1-2, with D unresolved. CDR1 and CDR2 from the germline V gene are LNHDA and SQIVND (reference sequence). V shed 3 bases and J shed 8 bases, with 16 bases lying between them. There are 14 residues in the CDR3. Together with reference TRBV19 and TRBJ1-2, the CDR3 gives the full variable domain: DGGITQSPKYLFRKEGQNVTLSCEQNLNHDAMYWYRQDPGQGLRLIYYSQIVNDFQKGDIAEGYSVSREKKESFPLTVTSAQKNPTAFYLCASSIGQDVVGYTFGSGTRLTVV.

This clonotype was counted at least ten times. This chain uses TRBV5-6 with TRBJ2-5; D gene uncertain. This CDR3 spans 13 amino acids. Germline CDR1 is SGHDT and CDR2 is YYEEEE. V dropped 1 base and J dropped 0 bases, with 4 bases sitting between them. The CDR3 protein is CASSLLYQETQYF. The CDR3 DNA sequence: TGTGCCAGCAGCTTGCTGTACCAAGAGACCCAGTACTTC.

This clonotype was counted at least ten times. The CDR3, as DNA: TGTGCCAGCAGCTTTGACAGGGCGGGCAATCAGCCCCAGCATTTT. It translates to CASSFDRAGNQPQHF. The chain uses TRBV6-1 and TRBJ1-5; 7 bases match TRBD1. Germline CDR1 is MNHNS and CDR2 is SASEGT. Unmatched junction bases numbered 7, after V lost 6 bases and J lost 2 bases. This CDR3 has 15 amino acids.